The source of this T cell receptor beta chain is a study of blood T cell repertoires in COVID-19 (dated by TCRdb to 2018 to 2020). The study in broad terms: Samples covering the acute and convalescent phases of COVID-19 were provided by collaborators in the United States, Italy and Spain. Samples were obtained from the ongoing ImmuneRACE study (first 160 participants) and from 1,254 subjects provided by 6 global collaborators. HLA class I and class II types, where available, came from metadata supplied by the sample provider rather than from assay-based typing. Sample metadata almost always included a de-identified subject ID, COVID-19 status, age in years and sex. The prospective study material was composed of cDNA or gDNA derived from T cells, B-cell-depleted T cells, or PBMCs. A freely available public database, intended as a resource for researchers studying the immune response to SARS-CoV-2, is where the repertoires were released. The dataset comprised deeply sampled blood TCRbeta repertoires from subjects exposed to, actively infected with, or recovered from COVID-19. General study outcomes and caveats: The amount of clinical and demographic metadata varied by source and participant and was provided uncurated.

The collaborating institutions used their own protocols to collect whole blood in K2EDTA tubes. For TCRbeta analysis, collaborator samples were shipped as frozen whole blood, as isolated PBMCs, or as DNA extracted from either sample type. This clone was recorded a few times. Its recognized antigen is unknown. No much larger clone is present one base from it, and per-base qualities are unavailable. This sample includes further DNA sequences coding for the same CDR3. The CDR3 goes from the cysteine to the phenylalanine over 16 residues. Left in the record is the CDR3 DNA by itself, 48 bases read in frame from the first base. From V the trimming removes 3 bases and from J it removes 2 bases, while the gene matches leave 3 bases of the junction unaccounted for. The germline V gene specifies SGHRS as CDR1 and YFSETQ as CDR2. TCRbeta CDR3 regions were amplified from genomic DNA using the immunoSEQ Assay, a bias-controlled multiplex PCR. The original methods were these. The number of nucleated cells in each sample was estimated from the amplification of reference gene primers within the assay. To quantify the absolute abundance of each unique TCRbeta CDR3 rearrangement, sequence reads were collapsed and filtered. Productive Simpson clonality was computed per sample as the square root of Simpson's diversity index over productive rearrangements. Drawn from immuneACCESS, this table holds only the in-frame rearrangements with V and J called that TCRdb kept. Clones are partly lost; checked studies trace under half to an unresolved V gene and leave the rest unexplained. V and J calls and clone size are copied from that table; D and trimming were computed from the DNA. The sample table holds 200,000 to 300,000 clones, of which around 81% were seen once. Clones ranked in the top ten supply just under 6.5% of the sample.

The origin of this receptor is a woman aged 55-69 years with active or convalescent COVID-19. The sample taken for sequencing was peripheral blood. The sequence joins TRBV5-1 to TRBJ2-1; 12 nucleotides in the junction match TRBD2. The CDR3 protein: CASSSRTSGTYNEQFF. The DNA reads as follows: TGCGCCAGCAGCTCAAGGACTAGCGGGACCTACAATGAGCAGTTCTTC.